The clone carrying this T cell receptor beta chain was detected many times. Its antigen is unidentified. The data were taken from a study of CD8+ T cells in alopecia areata. Study at large: A 6-month period off drug followed tofacitinib, which lasted 6 to 18 months. Study observations and caveats: Especially in alopecia totalis/universalis, lesional scalp showed greater clonality than normal scalp did.

Treatment reported: oral pan-JAK inhibitor, 5-10 mg twice daily. It was from alopecia areata patients that lesional scalp punch biopsies and peripheral blood were collected. V lost 8 bases and J lost 1, with 11 bases in between. CDR3 length: 13 amino acids. In germline, CDR1 is MNHNS, CDR2 SASEGT. Extracted from the samples, RNA was reverse transcribed into cDNA to serve as the sequencing template. TCRdb keeps only in-frame clones here, not all; method: immunoSEQ multiplex PCR. The sample includes approximately 200,000 clones, about three fifths seen only once; the top ten take less than 4%. The receptor's source is a human donor with alopecia areata. The V and J genes are TRBV6-1 and TRBJ1-2; D is unclear. The specimen was CD4+ T cells sorted from blood, collected at week 4, from a patient treated with tofacitinib. The CDR3 spells CASARANNYGYTF. CDR3 bases: TGTGCCAGCGCGAGGGCGAATAACTATGGCTACACCTTC.